The clone carrying this TCR beta chain appeared once. The antigen is not known. Trimming removed 4 bases from V and 0 bases from J; junction bases left unmatched: 8. The CDR3 totals 16 residues. Germline V gene lookup returns CDR1 SGDLS and CDR2 YYNGEE. TCRdb's table, derived via immunoSEQ multiplex PCR, lists solely in-frame clones and lacks some. Here the sample spans around 1.6 million clones, 95% to 99% being singletons. These data come from a study of shared clonotypes between healthy human individuals. Findings and caveats of the study: Against clonotypes common to all four donors, non-shared ones had lower generation probabilities.

Material for sequencing was naive CD4+ T cells sorted from blood. Subset meaning: CD45RA+ positively selected. V usage is TRBV9 and J usage is TRBJ2-7, with 9 bases matching TRBD2. The TCR sequence derives from a man aged 25-40 years in good health. CDR3 sequence (DNA): TGTGCCAGCAGCCCCCGATCTAGCGGGACCTCCTACGAGCAGTACTTC. This codes for CASSPRSSGTSYEQYF.